Presented here are 30 T cell receptor beta chains from one specimen sequenced in a study of T cell repertoires in cytomegalovirus infection. Each CDR3 protein is one row after TCRdb ran MiXCR on the reads. The data contain approximately 500,000 distinct CDR3 sequences, about 11% of them seen just once; the ten biggest clones take up roughly 10%. Sequencing was performed on PBMCs. The receptor set was obtained from a human donor in good health (CMV status not recorded). Some clones in this sample may be carry-over from other donors' samples.

This clonotype was counted once. A much larger clone differs by one base, so this may be a read error. V gene TRBV13 combines with J gene TRBJ1-5; D gene uncertain. V lost 0 bases, J lost 7 bases, and 13 bases lay in between. From germline, CDR1 is PRHDT and CDR2 FYEKMQ (reference sequence). CDR3 size: 15 residues. Here the CDR3 reads CASSLGRRAGQPQHF. In DNA, the CDR3 is TGTGCCAGCAGCTTAGGCCGTAGGGCAGGCCAGCCCCAGCATTTT.

This clonotype was seen only a few times. The gene calls are TRBV2 and TRBJ1-2; D not resolved. Per germline, CDR1 SNHLY and CDR2 FYNNEI. V lost 3 bases, J lost 1 base, and 12 bases lay in between. The CDR3 contains 15 residues. DNA of the CDR3: TGTGCCAGCAGTGATCATCGGACCCTTAACTATGGCTACACCTTC. Translation: CASSDHRTLNYGYTF.

The rearrangement uses TRBV7-9 and TRBJ2-7; possibly TRBD2 for D (6 bases). Germline-derived CDR1 and CDR2 are SEHNR and FQNEAQ (reference sequence). The CDR3 is 14 amino acids. The ends were cut back, 5 bases at V and 0 bases at J, with 11 bases in the middle. CDR3 nucleotide sequence: TGTGCCAGCAGCCCGCGGGACTTCTCCTACGAGCAGTACTTC. It is translated as CASSPRDFSYEQYF.

The rearrangement uses TRBV20-1 and TRBJ1-1, with D perhaps matching TRBD1 (6 bases). The CDR3 consists of 13 residues. The V end was cut by 6 bases, the J end by 0 bases, with 11 bases between. Germline-derived CDR1 and CDR2 are DFQATT and SNEGSKA (reference sequence). The CDR3 loop is CSAKDRMNTEAFF. DNA of the CDR3: TGCAGTGCCAAGGACAGAATGAACACTGAAGCTTTCTTT.

This clonotype was recorded many times. The chain employs TRBV19 and TRBJ2-7; 13 nucleotides agree with TRBD2. Trimming removed 5 bases from V and 2 bases from J; junction bases left unmatched: 6. This CDR3 is 16 amino acids long. Germline assignment: CDR1 LNHDA and CDR2 SQIVND (reference sequence). This CDR3 reads CASSAGTSGAAYEQYF. Here the CDR3 DNA reads TGTGCCAGTAGTGCAGGGACTAGCGGGGCCGCCTACGAGCAGTACTTC. Using reference TRBV19 and TRBJ2-7 for the parts outside the CDR3, the full variable domain is DGGITQSPKYLFRKEGQNVTLSCEQNLNHDAMYWYRQDPGQGLRLIYYSQIVNDFQKGDIAEGYSVSREKKESFPLTVTSAQKNPTAFYLCASSAGTSGAAYEQYFGPGTRLTVT.

This clonotype showed up many times. The V gene is TRBV11-2, the J gene TRBJ2-6; either TRBD1 or TRBD2 may fit D (5 bases each). V lost 0 bases, J lost 0 bases, and 15 bases lay in between. Germline loops: CDR1 SGHAT, CDR2 FQNNGV. The CDR3 has 19 residues. For the CDR3, the DNA is TGTGCCAGCAGCTTAGATGTCGGGACGTTAAGCTCTGGGGCCAACGTCCTGACTTTC. This translates into CASSLDVGTLSSGANVLTF.

On this clonotype itself: A much larger clone lies a single base off, so this may be a read error. CDR3 nucleotide sequence: TGTGCCAGCAGCGACCCCCGCGCGGAGGGGAATGAGCAGTTCTTC. Its translation: CASSDPRAEGNEQFF. The chain recombines TRBV7-4 with TRBJ2-1, with D tentatively TRBD2 (6 bases). Germline-derived CDR1 and CDR2 are SGHVT and SQSDAQ. This CDR3 is 15 amino acids long. Trimming removed 5 bases at V and 7 bases at J, with 18 bases between.

The rearrangement joins TRBV19 to TRBJ2-3, with 10 bases matching TRBD2. The CDR3 has 19 residues. From germline, CDR1 is LNHDA and CDR2 SQIVND (reference sequence). After removal of 7 bases from V and 0 bases from J, the junction contained 16 bases not matched to a gene. CDR3 residues: CASTLFAASGGISTDTQYF. The CDR3 DNA is TGTGCCAGTACCCTCTTTGCGGCTAGCGGGGGCATCAGCACAGATACGCAGTATTTT.

This clonotype was seen more than once but under ten times. CDR3: CASSLWGENAEQYF. The CDR3 bases are TGTGCCAGCAGTTTATGGGGAGAGAACGCCGAGCAGTACTTC. V usage is TRBV28 and J usage is TRBJ2-7; D might be TRBD2 (5 bases). This CDR3 comprises 14 residues. Germline CDR1 and CDR2: MDHEN and SYDVKM. Trimming took off 0 bases at V and 6 bases at J, with 12 bases between the two ends.

This clonotype was picked up many times. This chain links TRBV6-2 or TRBV6-3 with TRBJ1-4, with D unresolved. Germline-derived CDR1 and CDR2 are MNHEY and SVGEGT. The CDR3 extends over 14 amino acids. Between the trimmed V and J ends, which lost 4 bases and 7 bases, there was a span of 13 bases. The CDR3: CASSLRSIGEKLFF. CDR3 nucleotides: TGTGCCAGCAGTTTGCGCAGCATCGGTGAAAAACTGTTTTTT.

This clonotype was detected only a few times. One junction end does not reproduce the germline sequence, and a read error may be involved. The rearrangement links TRBV6-5 to TRBJ2-1, with D perhaps being TRBD1 or TRBD2 (7 bases each). Germline CDR1 and CDR2: MNHEY and SVGAGI. The CDR3 totals 16 residues. The CDR3 region is CASSYGEGAVDNGQFF. Here the CDR3 DNA reads TGTGCCAGCAGTTACGGGGAGGGGGCGGTGGACAATGGGCAGTTCTTC.

This clonotype was counted many times. This sequence joins TRBV7-9 and TRBJ2-7; D perhaps matches TRBD2 (6 bases). The CDR3 spans 13 residues. V gave up 2 bases and J gave up 6 bases, with 11 bases separating them. The germline gives CDR1 SEHNR, CDR2 FQNEAQ (reference sequence). CDR3 sequence reads: CASSLWMGGEQYF. DNA for the CDR3: TGTGCCAGCAGCTTATGGATGGGAGGCGAGCAGTACTTC.

This clonotype occurred a few times. This chain connects TRBV14 to TRBJ1-4; D unresolved. Trimming stripped 7 bases from V and 6 bases from J, with 12 bases between. In germline, CDR1 is SGHDN, CDR2 FVKESK. This CDR3 comprises 13 residues. The CDR3 loop is CASNRSPDEKLFF. The CDR3 DNA follows: TGTGCCAGCAACCGGTCCCCGGATGAAAAACTGTTTTTT. Drawing the rest from reference TRBV14 and TRBJ1-4, the complete variable domain is EAGVTQFPSHSVIEKGQTVTLRCDPISGHDNLYWYRRVMGKEIKFLLHFVKESKQDESGMPNNRFLAERTGGTYSTLKVQPAELEDSGVYFCASNRSPDEKLFFGSGTQLSVL.

In this sample, this clonotype turned up many times. The chain links TRBV29-1 to TRBJ2-7; D is ambiguous. V was trimmed by 2 bases and J by 4 bases, leaving 9 bases between them. CDR1 is SQVTM and CDR2 is ANQGSEA in the germline V gene. The CDR3 contains 12 residues. The CDR3 here is CSVEIQDYEQYF. The CDR3, as DNA: TGCAGCGTTGAAATTCAGGATTACGAGCAGTACTTC.

This clonotype turned up a few times. The chain links TRBV20-1 to TRBJ2-1, with D possibly matching TRBD1 (6 bases). CDR3 length: 15 amino acids. Trimming took off 0 bases at V and 3 bases at J, with 12 bases between the two ends. The germline CDR1 and CDR2 sequences are DFQATT and SNEGSKA (reference sequence). This chain's CDR3 is CSARDAGAVYNEQFF. Here the CDR3 DNA reads TGCAGTGCTAGAGATGCAGGGGCAGTCTACAATGAGCAGTTCTTC.

The V gene is TRBV14, the J gene TRBJ1-2; maybe TRBD1 (6 bases). The CDR3 loop spans 15 amino acids. The germline CDR1 and CDR2 sequences are SGHDN and FVKESK. The germline V and J ends were trimmed by 0 bases and 4 bases, with 12 bases remaining between them. CDR3 sequence (DNA): TGTGCCAGCAGCCAAGACCCCCGACAGGCCTATGGCTACACCTTC. Protein sequence: CASSQDPRQAYGYTF.

This clonotype occurred many times. The J gene is TRBJ2-7, the V gene TRBV4-2, with TRBD1 identical over 7 bases. The CDR3 has 15 residues. The V gene end was trimmed by 2 bases and the J gene end by 3 bases; junction bases not matched to a gene: 7. Looked up from germline, CDR1 is LGHNA and CDR2 is YNFKEQ. This CDR3 is CASSQRQGILYEQYF. In DNA form, the CDR3 reads TGTGCCAGCAGCCAAAGACAGGGCATTCTCTACGAGCAGTACTTC.

This clonotype was found many times. The chain uses TRBV7-9 and TRBJ2-3; the match to TRBD1 covers 9 bases. Germline lookup yields CDR1 SEHNR and CDR2 FQNEAQ (reference sequence). With 4 bases clipped from V and 8 bases from J, the junction kept 10 bases outside the gene matches. The CDR3 runs to 15 residues. CDR3 loop: CASSSRDRDPRTQYF. The CDR3 DNA sequence: TGTGCCAGCAGCTCCCGGGACAGGGACCCCCGTACGCAGTATTTT.

V usage is TRBV3-1 and J usage is TRBJ1-1; no reliable D call. CDR1 and CDR2 from the germline V gene are LGHDT and YNNKEL (reference sequence). This CDR3 has 14 residues. Trimming took 1 base from V and 1 from J, leaving 7 bases between them. As DNA, the CDR3 is TGTGCCAGCAGCCAAGGTTCGTGGAACACTGAAGCTTTCTTT. This gives the protein CASSQGSWNTEAFF.

The table lists this clonotype with many counts. Here the CDR3 reads CASGFSNTEAFF. CDR3 nucleotides: TGTGCTAGTGGTTTCAGTAACACTGAAGCTTTCTTT. The chain uses TRBV12-5 and TRBJ1-1; no reliable D call. In germline, CDR1 is LGHNT, CDR2 FRNRAP. The CDR3 is made up of 12 amino acids. Trimming took off 3 bases at V and 2 bases at J, with 4 bases between the two ends.

This clonotype was observed many times. This chain uses TRBV12-3 or TRBV12-4 with TRBJ1-5, with 9 bases aligning to TRBD1. J lost 3 bases, V lost 5 bases, and 5 bases had no gene match. The CDR3 totals 15 residues. The DNA of the CDR3 is TGTGCCAGCAGTCCGGGACAGGGAAACAATCAGCCCCAGCATTTT. This gives the protein CASSPGQGNNQPQHF.

This clonotype was seen many times. This chain uses TRBV11-2 with TRBJ1-6; D call uncertain. V lost 0 bases and J lost 12, with 12 bases in between. The germline gives CDR1 SGHAT, CDR2 FQNNGV. This CDR3 has 14 amino acids. For the CDR3, the DNA is TGTGCCAGCAGCTTAGATCCGGGAGGTGGACCCCTCCACTTT. This encodes CASSLDPGGGPLHF. The whole variable domain, filled in from reference TRBV11-2 and TRBJ1-6, reads EAGVAQSPRYKIIEKRQSVAFWCNPISGHATLYWYQQILGQGPKLLIQFQNNGVVDDSQLPKDRFSAERLKGVDSTLKIQPAKLEDSAVYLCASSLDPGGGPLHFGNGTRLTVT.

On this clonotype: A much bigger clone sits one base away, suggesting this may be a read error. The chain employs TRBV12-3 or TRBV12-4 and TRBJ1-2, with D uncertain. The V gene lost 10 bases and the J gene lost 2 bases, with 14 bases spanning the gap. This CDR3 has 13 residues. The CDR3 spells CANTPVVNYGYTF. CDR3 coding DNA: TGTGCCAACACTCCAGTGGTAAACTATGGCTACACCTTC.

This clonotype appeared a few times. The rearrangement joins TRBV2 to TRBJ1-6, with TRBD1 matching over 8 bases. Germline V lookup: CDR1 SNHLY, CDR2 FYNNEI. J was trimmed by 9 bases and V by 7 bases; bases with no gene match: 8. This CDR3 has 14 amino acids. The CDR3 bases are TGTGCCAGCACCGGGAGGGACAGGCGTTCACCCCTCCACTTT. It yields the protein CASTGRDRRSPLHF.

Only a few counts were recorded for this clonotype. This sequence joins TRBV10-3 and TRBJ2-7; D unresolved. Trimming pared 4 bases from V and 6 bases from J, leaving 16 bases between. This CDR3 is 14 amino acids long. CDR1 and CDR2 (germline): ENHRY, SYGVKD. In nucleotides, the CDR3 is TGTGCCATCAGTGGCCCGGAAAACTTGGGCGAGCAGTACTTC. Translated: CAISGPENLGEQYF.

The sample holds many counts of this clonotype. This sequence joins TRBV7-3 and TRBJ1-2; 8 bases fit TRBD1. Germline trimming cut 2 bases from V and 6 bases from J; bases unmatched to any gene: 8. This CDR3 has 15 residues. In germline, CDR1 is SGHTA, CDR2 FQGTGA. The CDR3 spells CASSLGKQTGDGYTF. The CDR3 coding sequence is TGTGCCAGCAGCTTAGGGAAACAGACAGGGGATGGCTACACCTTC.

The sample holds many counts of this clonotype. V usage is TRBV23-1 and J usage is TRBJ1-4; TRBD1 might be the D (6 bases). TRBV23-1 is annotated as an ORF whose role is uncertain. The CDR3 contains 23 residues. The germline V and J ends were trimmed by 3 bases and 5 bases, with 37 bases remaining between them. DNA for the CDR3: TGCGCCAGCAGTCACCTGAGGGGGACACCTCGGAAGCCGCGAACTTGCCTGAATGAAAAACTGTTTTTT. Amino acid sequence: CASSHLRGTPRKPRTCLNEKLFF.

About this clonotype: Sequence at one end of the junction differs from germline and may be a read error. The chain joins TRBV11-2 to TRBJ1-2; TRBD1 matches at 10 bases. The CDR3 is 13 amino acids. Germline V gene sequence: CDR1 SGHAT, CDR2 FQNNGV. CDR3 sequence reads: CTSSIGTGERYTF. In nucleotides, the CDR3 is TGTACCAGCAGCATCGGGACAGGGGAGCGCTACACCTTC.

This clonotype was seen many times. The V call is TRBV15, the J call TRBJ2-3, with 11 bases fitting TRBD2. Germline CDR1 reads LNHNV; CDR2 reads YYDKDF (reference sequence). V shed 8 bases and J 0 bases; nucleotides not matched to a gene: 1. The CDR3 contains 14 residues. CDR3 DNA sequence: TGTGCCACCCGACTAGCGGGGAGCACAGATACGCAGTATTTT. It is translated as CATRLAGSTDTQYF.

Concerning this clonotype: A much larger clone lies one base from this, so it may be a read error. The rearrangement uses TRBV28 and TRBJ1-5; the D gene is possibly TRBD1 (5 bases). The germline V and J ends were trimmed by 7 bases and 1 base, with 11 bases remaining between them. CDR1 is MDHEN and CDR2 is SYDVKM in the germline V gene. This CDR3 region has 14 residues. The chain's CDR3 is CASTPRDSNQPQHF. The CDR3 DNA reads TGTGCCAGCACCCCCCGGGACAGCAATCAGCCCCAGCATTTT.